This T cell receptor beta chain was documented in a study of control samples from healthy donors and cancer patients. Measured with immunoSEQ multiplex PCR; TCRdb has only the in-frame clones, and not every one. The table lists about 160,000 clones, approximately 94% of them singletons. CDR1 and CDR2 from the germline V gene are MNHEY and SVGAGI. Between the trimmed V and J ends, which lost 5 bases and 5 bases, there was a span of 13 bases. The CDR3 length is 14 residues. The TCR was taken from a man in his sixties with colorectal cancer. The V and J genes are TRBV6-5 and TRBJ1-5; D might be TRBD1 (5 bases). The specimen sequenced was PBMCs. The CDR3 is CASSRAGSYQPQHF. DNA of the CDR3: TGTGCCAGCAGTCGTGCAGGGTCTTATCAGCCCCAGCATTTT.